This is a list of T cell receptor beta chains from one sample in a study of blood T cell repertoires in COVID-19. Data came from immunoSEQ multiplex PCR; TCRdb stores just in-frame clones and leaves some out. The sample comprises 50,000 to 65,000 clones, approximately 81% of which are singletons, and around 16% rests with the top ten. The sample was peripheral blood. The receptors originated from a man in his 60s with COVID-19, enrolled during active disease. Each CDR3 is given with its conserved first and last residue. Fields, in order: J gene, D gene, V gene, clone size, CDR3 protein, CDR3 DNA. D genes are given only for firm matches. The size of a clone is reported for some rows only, either as once, few or many, or as a class for expanded clones.

J gene: TRBJ1-4; D gene: TRBD1; V gene: TRBV2; clone size: -; CDR3 protein: CASTVTDRVGEKLFF; CDR3 DNA: TGTGCCAGCACCGTAACTGACAGGGTCGGTGAAAAACTGTTTTTT
J gene: TRBJ2-7; D gene: TRBD2; V gene: TRBV7-9; clone size: few; CDR3 protein: CASSLALGSGIREQYF; CDR3 DNA: TGTGCCAGCAGCTTAGCCTTGGGTAGCGGGATCCGCGAGCAGTACTTC
J gene: TRBJ1-1; D gene: -; V gene: TRBV19; clone size: -; CDR3 protein: CASSMAGVGGTEAFF; CDR3 DNA: TGTGCCAGTAGTATGGCGGGAGTAGGGGGTACTGAAGCTTTCTTT
J gene: TRBJ1-6; D gene: -; V gene: TRBV11-2; clone size: -; CDR3 protein: CASRELRGLNSPLHF; CDR3 DNA: TGTGCCAGCAGGGAACTACGGGGGTTGAATTCACCCCTCCACTTT
J gene: TRBJ1-5; D gene: -; V gene: TRBV5-1; clone size: -; CDR3 protein: CASSPGGGNQPQHF; CDR3 DNA: TGCGCCAGCAGCCCGGGGGGGGGCAATCAGCCCCAGCATTTT
J gene: TRBJ1-2; D gene: -; V gene: TRBV6-5; clone size: -; CDR3 protein: CASSYLGSSNYGYTF; CDR3 DNA: TGTGCCAGCAGTTATCTAGGATCCTCCAACTATGGCTACACCTTC
J gene: TRBJ2-7; D gene: -; V gene: TRBV6-5; clone size: -; CDR3 protein: CASYPQGTYEQYF; CDR3 DNA: TGTGCCAGCTACCCTCAGGGTACCTACGAGCAGTACTTC
J gene: TRBJ1-1; D gene: -; V gene: TRBV2; clone size: few; CDR3 protein: CASSEGTRNTEAFF; CDR3 DNA: TGTGCCAGCAGTGAGGGTACTAGGAACACTGAAGCTTTCTTT
J gene: TRBJ1-1; D gene: -; V gene: TRBV12-5; clone size: once; CDR3 protein: CASGTMNTEAFF; CDR3 DNA: TGTGCTAGTGGGACAATGAACACTGAAGCTTTCTTT
J gene: TRBJ1-5; D gene: -; V gene: TRBV7-9; clone size: few; CDR3 protein: CASSPLLGGTQPQHF; CDR3 DNA: TGTGCCAGCAGCCCCTTATTGGGGGGGACCCAGCCCCAGCATTTT
J gene: TRBJ2-7; D gene: TRBD2; V gene: TRBV7-2; clone size: -; CDR3 protein: CASSLGSGGAYEQYF; CDR3 DNA: TGTGCCAGCAGCTTAGGGTCGGGGGGAGCCTACGAGCAGTACTTC
J gene: TRBJ1-6; D gene: TRBD1; V gene: TRBV30; clone size: once; CDR3 protein: CAWRPGQGASPLHF; CDR3 DNA: TGTGCCTGGAGGCCGGGACAGGGGGCTTCACCCCTCCACTTT
J gene: TRBJ1-5; D gene: -; V gene: TRBV6-6; clone size: -; CDR3 protein: CASSSDSQPQHF; CDR3 DNA: TGTGCCAGCAGTTCCGACAGTCAGCCCCAGCATTTT
J gene: TRBJ2-1; D gene: -; V gene: TRBV6-2/TRBV6-3; clone size: -; CDR3 protein: CASSPPGVSYNEQFF; CDR3 DNA: TGTGCCAGCAGTCCCCCGGGGGTGTCCTACAATGAGCAGTTCTTC
J gene: TRBJ2-1; D gene: TRBD2; V gene: TRBV7-9; clone size: -; CDR3 protein: CASSFGGSLPSLHNEQFF; CDR3 DNA: TGTGCCAGCAGCTTCGGCGGGAGCCTCCCCAGCCTACACAATGAGCAGTTCTTC
J gene: TRBJ1-2; D gene: -; V gene: TRBV5-1; clone size: -; CDR3 protein: CASSLALDPGGGYTF; CDR3 DNA: TGCGCCAGCAGCCTAGCGTTGGACCCGGGAGGAGGCTACACCTTC
J gene: TRBJ2-2; D gene: -; V gene: TRBV7-9; clone size: few; CDR3 protein: CASSQRQDTGELFF; CDR3 DNA: TGTGCCAGCAGCCAAAGACAGGACACCGGGGAGCTGTTTTTT
J gene: TRBJ1-1; D gene: TRBD1; V gene: TRBV2; clone size: -; CDR3 protein: CASSLQGANTEAFF; CDR3 DNA: TGTGCCAGCAGTCTACAGGGGGCGAACACTGAAGCTTTCTTT
J gene: TRBJ1-2; D gene: -; V gene: TRBV19; clone size: -; CDR3 protein: CASLPGRRKSYGYTF; CDR3 DNA: TGTGCCAGTCTTCCTGGCAGGCGCAAAAGCTATGGCTACACCTTC
J gene: TRBJ2-7; D gene: TRBD1; V gene: TRBV5-1; clone size: -; CDR3 protein: CASSNTTGTGIYEQYF; CDR3 DNA: TGCGCCAGCAGCAACACCACCGGGACAGGGATCTACGAGCAGTACTTC
J gene: TRBJ2-7; D gene: -; V gene: TRBV5-6; clone size: -; CDR3 protein: CASSLQGTSYEQYF; CDR3 DNA: TGTGCCAGCAGCTTGCAGGGTACCTCCTACGAGCAGTACTTC
J gene: TRBJ2-1; D gene: TRBD2; V gene: TRBV7-2; clone size: -; CDR3 protein: CASKTSGTYNEQFF; CDR3 DNA: TGTGCCAGCAAGACTAGCGGGACCTACAATGAGCAGTTCTTC
J gene: TRBJ2-7; D gene: TRBD2; V gene: TRBV9; clone size: -; CDR3 protein: CASSATSGSAYEQYF; CDR3 DNA: TGTGCCAGCAGCGCCACTAGCGGGAGTGCCTACGAGCAGTACTTC
J gene: TRBJ1-5; D gene: TRBD1; V gene: TRBV27; clone size: once; CDR3 protein: CASSPRLLTGGRMDQPQHF; CDR3 DNA: TGTGCCAGCAGTCCCAGACTCCTCACAGGGGGCAGAATGGATCAGCCCCAGCATTTT
J gene: TRBJ2-5; D gene: -; V gene: TRBV7-9; clone size: -; CDR3 protein: CASSWGSQETQYF; CDR3 DNA: TGTGCCAGCAGCTGGGGCAGCCAAGAGACCCAGTACTTC
J gene: TRBJ2-7; D gene: TRBD2; V gene: TRBV6-6; clone size: -; CDR3 protein: CASSLLAVTYEQYF; CDR3 DNA: TGTGCCAGCAGTCTGCTAGCGGTGACCTACGAGCAGTACTTC
J gene: TRBJ1-6; D gene: -; V gene: TRBV5-4; clone size: -; CDR3 protein: CAGRAPNSPLHF; CDR3 DNA: TGTGCCGGCAGGGCCCCGAATTCACCCCTCCACTTT
J gene: TRBJ2-3; D gene: -; V gene: TRBV2; clone size: -; CDR3 protein: CASSEQGQDTDTQYF; CDR3 DNA: TGTGCCAGCAGTGAACAGGGTCAGGACACAGATACGCAGTATTTT
J gene: TRBJ2-6; D gene: TRBD2; V gene: TRBV6-6; clone size: -; CDR3 protein: CASSPGTSGAAGAGANVLTF; CDR3 DNA: TGTGCCAGCAGTCCCGGGACTAGCGGGGCCGCGGGGGCTGGGGCCAACGTCCTGACTTTC
J gene: TRBJ2-3; D gene: TRBD2; V gene: TRBV5-1; clone size: -; CDR3 protein: CASSLETSGGGTDTQYF; CDR3 DNA: TGCGCCAGCAGCTTGGAAACTAGCGGGGGGGGCACAGATACGCAGTATTTT
J gene: TRBJ2-1; D gene: -; V gene: TRBV7-2; clone size: -; CDR3 protein: CASSLDRSYTNEQFF; CDR3 DNA: TGTGCCAGCAGCCTTGACAGGAGCTATACCAATGAGCAGTTCTTC
J gene: TRBJ2-3; D gene: -; V gene: TRBV3-1/TRBV3-2; clone size: -; CDR3 protein: CASSQGPLTRPAQYF; CDR3 DNA: TGTGCCAGCAGCCAAGGGCCCCTAACTAGACCAGCGCAGTATTTT
J gene: TRBJ2-3; D gene: -; V gene: TRBV6-5; clone size: -; CDR3 protein: CASSLGAYTDTQYF; CDR3 DNA: TGTGCCAGCAGTTTGGGGGCCTACACAGATACGCAGTATTTT
J gene: TRBJ2-2; D gene: -; V gene: TRBV10-3; clone size: -; CDR3 protein: CAISETRGGFAGELFF; CDR3 DNA: TGTGCCATCAGTGAGACCCGAGGGGGATTCGCCGGGGAGCTGTTTTTT
J gene: TRBJ2-1; D gene: TRBD2; V gene: TRBV5-1; clone size: -; CDR3 protein: CASSSGTSGFNEQFF; CDR3 DNA: TGCGCCAGCAGCTCCGGGACTAGCGGCTTCAATGAGCAGTTCTTC
J gene: TRBJ1-2; D gene: TRBD1; V gene: TRBV19; clone size: -; CDR3 protein: CASSTQGAFGYTF; CDR3 DNA: TGTGCCAGTAGTACACAGGGGGCGTTTGGCTACACCTTC
J gene: TRBJ2-7; D gene: -; V gene: TRBV29-1; clone size: -; CDR3 protein: CSASGLSTYEQYF; CDR3 DNA: TGCAGCGCCTCAGGGCTTTCTACCTACGAGCAGTACTTC
J gene: TRBJ1-3; D gene: -; V gene: TRBV6-5; clone size: -; CDR3 protein: CASSGLVSGNTIYF; CDR3 DNA: TGTGCCAGCAGCGGGTTGGTCTCTGGAAACACCATATATTTT
J gene: TRBJ2-3; D gene: TRBD2; V gene: TRBV2; clone size: -; CDR3 protein: CAAGAGVAGETDTQYF; CDR3 DNA: TGTGCCGCAGGAGCCGGTGTAGCGGGGGAAACAGATACGCAGTATTTT
J gene: TRBJ2-1; D gene: TRBD1; V gene: TRBV15; clone size: -; CDR3 protein: CATSGGQGPREQFF; CDR3 DNA: TGTGCCACCAGCGGGGGACAGGGACCCCGGGAGCAGTTCTTC
J gene: TRBJ2-3; D gene: TRBD2; V gene: TRBV9; clone size: -; CDR3 protein: CASSVVSSGEDTQYF; CDR3 DNA: TGTGCCAGCAGCGTAGTTTCTAGCGGGGAGGATACGCAGTATTTT
J gene: TRBJ2-5; D gene: TRBD2; V gene: TRBV9; clone size: -; CDR3 protein: CASIPVLAGGLRQETQYF; CDR3 DNA: TGTGCCAGCATCCCGGTCCTAGCGGGGGGGCTGCGACAAGAGACCCAGTACTTC
J gene: TRBJ1-6; D gene: TRBD1; V gene: TRBV28; clone size: few; CDR3 protein: CASSQQGGNNSPLHF; CDR3 DNA: TGTGCCAGCAGTCAGCAGGGGGGTAATAATTCACCCCTCCACTTT
J gene: TRBJ1-2; D gene: -; V gene: TRBV27; clone size: few; CDR3 protein: CASSLSMVADSNYGYTF; CDR3 DNA: TGTGCCAGCAGTTTATCGATGGTGGCAGATTCTAACTATGGCTACACCTTC
J gene: TRBJ2-4; D gene: -; V gene: TRBV18; clone size: -; CDR3 protein: CASSPAQAKNIQYF; CDR3 DNA: TGTGCCAGCTCACCCGCCCAGGCCAAAAACATTCAGTACTTC